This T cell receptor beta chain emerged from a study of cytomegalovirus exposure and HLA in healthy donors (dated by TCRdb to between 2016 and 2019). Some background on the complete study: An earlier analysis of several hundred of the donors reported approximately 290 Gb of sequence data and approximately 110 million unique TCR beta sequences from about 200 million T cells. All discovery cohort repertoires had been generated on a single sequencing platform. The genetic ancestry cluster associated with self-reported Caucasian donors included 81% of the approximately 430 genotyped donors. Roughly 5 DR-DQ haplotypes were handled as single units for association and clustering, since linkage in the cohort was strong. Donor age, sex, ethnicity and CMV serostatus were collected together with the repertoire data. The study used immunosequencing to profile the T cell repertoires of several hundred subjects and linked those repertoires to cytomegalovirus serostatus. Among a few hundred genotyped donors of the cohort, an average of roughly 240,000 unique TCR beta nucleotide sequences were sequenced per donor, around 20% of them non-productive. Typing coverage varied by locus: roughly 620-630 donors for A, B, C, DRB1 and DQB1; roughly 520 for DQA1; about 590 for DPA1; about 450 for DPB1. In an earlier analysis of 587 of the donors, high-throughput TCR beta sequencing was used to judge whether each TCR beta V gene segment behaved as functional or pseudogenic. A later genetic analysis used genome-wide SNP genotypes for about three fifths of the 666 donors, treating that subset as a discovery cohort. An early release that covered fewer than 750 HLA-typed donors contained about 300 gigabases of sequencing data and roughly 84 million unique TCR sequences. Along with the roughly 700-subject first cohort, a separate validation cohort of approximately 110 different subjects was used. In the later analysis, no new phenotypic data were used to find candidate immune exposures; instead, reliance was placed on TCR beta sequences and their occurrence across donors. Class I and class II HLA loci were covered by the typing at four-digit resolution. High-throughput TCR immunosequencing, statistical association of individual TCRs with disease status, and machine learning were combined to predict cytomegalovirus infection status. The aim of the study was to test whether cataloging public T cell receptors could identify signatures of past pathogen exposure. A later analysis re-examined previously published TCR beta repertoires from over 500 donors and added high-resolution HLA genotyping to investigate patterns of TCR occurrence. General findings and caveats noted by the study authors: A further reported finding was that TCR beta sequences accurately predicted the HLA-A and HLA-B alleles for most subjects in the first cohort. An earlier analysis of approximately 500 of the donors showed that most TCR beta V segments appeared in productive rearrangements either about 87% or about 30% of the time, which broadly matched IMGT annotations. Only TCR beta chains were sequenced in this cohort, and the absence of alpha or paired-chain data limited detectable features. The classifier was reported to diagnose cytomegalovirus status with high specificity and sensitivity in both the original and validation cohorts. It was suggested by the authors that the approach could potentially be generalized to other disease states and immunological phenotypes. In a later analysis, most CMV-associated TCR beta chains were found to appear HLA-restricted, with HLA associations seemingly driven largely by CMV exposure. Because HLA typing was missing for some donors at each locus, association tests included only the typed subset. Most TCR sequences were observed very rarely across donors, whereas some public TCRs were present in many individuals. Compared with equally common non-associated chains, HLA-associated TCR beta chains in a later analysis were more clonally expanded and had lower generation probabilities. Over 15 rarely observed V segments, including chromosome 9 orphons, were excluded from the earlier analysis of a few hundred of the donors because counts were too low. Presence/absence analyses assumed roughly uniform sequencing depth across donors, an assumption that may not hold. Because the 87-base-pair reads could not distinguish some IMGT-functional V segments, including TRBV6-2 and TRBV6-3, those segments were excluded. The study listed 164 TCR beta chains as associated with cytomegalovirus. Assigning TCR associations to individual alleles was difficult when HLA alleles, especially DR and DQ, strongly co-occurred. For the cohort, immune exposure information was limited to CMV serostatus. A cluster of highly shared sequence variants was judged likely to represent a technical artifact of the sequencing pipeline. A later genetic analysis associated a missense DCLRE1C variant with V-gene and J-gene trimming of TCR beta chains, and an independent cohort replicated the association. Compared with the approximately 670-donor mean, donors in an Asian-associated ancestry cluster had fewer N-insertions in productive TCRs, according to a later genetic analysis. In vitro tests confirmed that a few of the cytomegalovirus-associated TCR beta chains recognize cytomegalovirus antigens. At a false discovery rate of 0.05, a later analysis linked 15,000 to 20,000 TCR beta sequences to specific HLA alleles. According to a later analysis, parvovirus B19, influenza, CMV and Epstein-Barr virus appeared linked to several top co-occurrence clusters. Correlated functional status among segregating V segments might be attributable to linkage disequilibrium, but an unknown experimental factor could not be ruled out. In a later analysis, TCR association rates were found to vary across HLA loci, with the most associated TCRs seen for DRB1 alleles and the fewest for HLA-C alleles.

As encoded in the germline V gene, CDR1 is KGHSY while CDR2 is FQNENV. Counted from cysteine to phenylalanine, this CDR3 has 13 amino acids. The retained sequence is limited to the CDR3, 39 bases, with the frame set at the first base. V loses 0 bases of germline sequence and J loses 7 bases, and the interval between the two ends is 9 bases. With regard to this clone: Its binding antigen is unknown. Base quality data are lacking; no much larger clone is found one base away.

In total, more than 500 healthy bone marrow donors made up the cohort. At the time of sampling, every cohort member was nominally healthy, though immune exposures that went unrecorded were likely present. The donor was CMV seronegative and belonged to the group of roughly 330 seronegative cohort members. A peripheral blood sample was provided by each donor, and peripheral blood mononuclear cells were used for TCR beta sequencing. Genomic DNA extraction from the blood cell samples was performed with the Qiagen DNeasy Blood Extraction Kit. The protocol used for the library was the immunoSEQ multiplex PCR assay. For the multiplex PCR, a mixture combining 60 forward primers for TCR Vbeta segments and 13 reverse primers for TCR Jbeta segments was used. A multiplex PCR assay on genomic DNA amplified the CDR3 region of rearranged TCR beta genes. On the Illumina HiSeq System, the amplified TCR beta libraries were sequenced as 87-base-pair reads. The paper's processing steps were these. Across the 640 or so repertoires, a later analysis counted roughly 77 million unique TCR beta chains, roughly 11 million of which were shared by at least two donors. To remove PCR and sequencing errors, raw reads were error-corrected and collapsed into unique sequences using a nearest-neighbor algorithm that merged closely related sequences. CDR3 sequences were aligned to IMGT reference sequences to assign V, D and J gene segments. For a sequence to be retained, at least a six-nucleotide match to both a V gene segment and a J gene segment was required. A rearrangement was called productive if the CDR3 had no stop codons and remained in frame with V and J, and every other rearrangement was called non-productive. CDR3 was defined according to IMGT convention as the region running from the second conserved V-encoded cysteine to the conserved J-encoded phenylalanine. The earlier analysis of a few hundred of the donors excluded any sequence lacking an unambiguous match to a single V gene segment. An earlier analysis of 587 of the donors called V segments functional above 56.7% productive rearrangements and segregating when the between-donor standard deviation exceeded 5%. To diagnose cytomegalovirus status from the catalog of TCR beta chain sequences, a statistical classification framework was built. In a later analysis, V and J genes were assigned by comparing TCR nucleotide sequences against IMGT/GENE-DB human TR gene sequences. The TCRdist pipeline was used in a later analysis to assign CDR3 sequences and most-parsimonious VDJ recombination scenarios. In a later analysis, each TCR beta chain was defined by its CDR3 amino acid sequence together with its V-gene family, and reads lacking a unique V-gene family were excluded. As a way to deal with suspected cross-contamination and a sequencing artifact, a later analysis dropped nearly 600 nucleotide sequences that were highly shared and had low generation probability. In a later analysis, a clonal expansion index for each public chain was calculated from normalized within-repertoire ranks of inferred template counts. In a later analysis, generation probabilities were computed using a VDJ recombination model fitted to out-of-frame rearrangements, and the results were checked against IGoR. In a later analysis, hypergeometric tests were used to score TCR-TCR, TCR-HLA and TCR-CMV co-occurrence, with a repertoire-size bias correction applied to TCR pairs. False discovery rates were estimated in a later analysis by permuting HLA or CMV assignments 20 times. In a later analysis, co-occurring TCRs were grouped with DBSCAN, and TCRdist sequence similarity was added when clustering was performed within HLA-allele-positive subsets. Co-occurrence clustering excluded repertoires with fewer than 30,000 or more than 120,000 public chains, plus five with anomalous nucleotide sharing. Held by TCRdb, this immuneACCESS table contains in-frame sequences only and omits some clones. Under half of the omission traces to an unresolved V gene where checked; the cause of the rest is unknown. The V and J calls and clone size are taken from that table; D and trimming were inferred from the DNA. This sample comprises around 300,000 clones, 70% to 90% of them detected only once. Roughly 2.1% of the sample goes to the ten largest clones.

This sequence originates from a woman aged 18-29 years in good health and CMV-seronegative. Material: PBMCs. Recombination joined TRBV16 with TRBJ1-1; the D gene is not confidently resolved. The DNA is TGTGCCAGCAGCCAATCGTGGCAGTTTGAAGCTTTCTTT. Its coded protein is CASSQSWQFEAFF.